This T cell receptor (beta chain) was found in a study of preoperative IRX-2 immunotherapy in early breast cancer. Treatment reported: preoperative locoregional IRX-2 cytokine immunotherapy. Patients received preoperative, locoregional IRX-2 cytokine immunotherapy in a phase Ib study. There are 19 residues in the CDR3. Germline loops: CDR1 LNHNV, CDR2 YYDKDF (reference sequence). Trimming stripped 1 base from V and 0 bases from J, with 19 bases between. The repertoire was sequenced with immunoSEQ multiplex PCR; TCRdb's copy has only in-frame clones and lacks some. The sample has about 32,000 clones, 75% to 90% seen once.

The sequence was obtained from a human donor with breast cancer. This chain uses TRBV15 with TRBJ1-5; no clear D gene. The sample in question was lymph node tissue, obtained from a patient treated with IRX-2 immunotherapy. As DNA, the CDR3 is TGTGCCACCAGCAGAGGATACGGCGCCGGAAGAATTAGCAATCAGCCCCAGCATTTT. This translates into CATSRGYGAGRISNQPQHF. Complete variable domain (other parts from reference TRBV15 and TRBJ1-5): DAMVIQNPRYQVTQFGKPVTLSCSQTLNHNVMYWYQQKSSQAPKLLFHYYDKDFNNEADTPDNFQSRRPNTSFCFLDIRSPGLGDTAMYLCATSRGYGAGRISNQPQHFGDGTRLSIL.